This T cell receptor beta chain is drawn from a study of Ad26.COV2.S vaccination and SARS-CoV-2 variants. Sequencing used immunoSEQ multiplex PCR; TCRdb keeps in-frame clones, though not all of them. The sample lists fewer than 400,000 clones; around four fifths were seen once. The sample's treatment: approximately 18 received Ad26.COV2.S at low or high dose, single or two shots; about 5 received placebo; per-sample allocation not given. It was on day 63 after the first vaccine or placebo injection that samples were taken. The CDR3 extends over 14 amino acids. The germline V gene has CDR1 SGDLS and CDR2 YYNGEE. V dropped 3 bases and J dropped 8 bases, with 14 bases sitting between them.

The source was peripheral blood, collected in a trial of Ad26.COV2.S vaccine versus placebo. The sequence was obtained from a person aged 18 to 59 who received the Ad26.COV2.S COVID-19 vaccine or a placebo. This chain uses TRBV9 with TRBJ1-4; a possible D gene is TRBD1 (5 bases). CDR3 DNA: TGTGCCAGCAGCGCCACGGGACTTGGGGAAAAACTGTTTTTT. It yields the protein CASSATGLGEKLFF.